This TCR beta chain was recorded in a study of siplizumab effects on memory and regulatory T cells. Study-level points and caveats: Unstimulated subsets were the mapping target of only a minor fraction of alloreactive clones. Both greater diversity than memory cells and a major contribution to the alloresponse seemed to characterize naive T cells.

The V end lost 3 bases, the J end lost 7 bases, and 12 bases lay between the germline ends. Germline values: CDR1 LGHNT, CDR2 FRNRAP. The CDR3 has 13 residues. Using immunoSEQ multiplex PCR, the repertoire was profiled, and TCRdb retains in-frame clones only, with some absent. The sample gives over 60,000 clones, about 89% of which show up once; over 25% is in the top ten. Concerning this clone itself: The antigen is unknown.

Source material: CD8+ T cells sorted from blood. The receptor was derived from a human donor in good health. The chain carries TRBV12-5 and TRBJ1-1; D may be TRBD1 (6 bases). CDR3 coding DNA: TGTGCTAGTGGTTTTGGGACACTAAATGAAGCTTTCTTT. Residues: CASGFGTLNEAFF.